The entry below gives a single TCR beta chain sequence along with its context. The antigen is not known. Sequencing used immunoSEQ multiplex PCR; TCRdb keeps in-frame clones, though not all of them. The table lists under 200,000 clones, approximately 94% of them singletons, with around 0.66% in the top ten. The data were taken from a study of T cell responses to AZD1222 COVID-19 vaccine. V lost 6 bases and J 0 bases, leaving 5 bases between the germline ends. CDR1 and CDR2 (germline): MNHEY, SVGAGI. The CDR3 runs 12 residues. Study-level results: Donors, mostly white British, included more females; clonal diversity was possibly underestimated.

V and J are TRBV6-5 and TRBJ1-2, with D unclear. The sequences come from peripheral blood, collected on day 0 of AZD1222 vaccination. This receptor was taken from an adult in good health. The CDR3 is CASRRANYGYTF. The CDR3 region has the DNA TGTGCCAGCAGACGAGCTAACTATGGCTACACCTTC.